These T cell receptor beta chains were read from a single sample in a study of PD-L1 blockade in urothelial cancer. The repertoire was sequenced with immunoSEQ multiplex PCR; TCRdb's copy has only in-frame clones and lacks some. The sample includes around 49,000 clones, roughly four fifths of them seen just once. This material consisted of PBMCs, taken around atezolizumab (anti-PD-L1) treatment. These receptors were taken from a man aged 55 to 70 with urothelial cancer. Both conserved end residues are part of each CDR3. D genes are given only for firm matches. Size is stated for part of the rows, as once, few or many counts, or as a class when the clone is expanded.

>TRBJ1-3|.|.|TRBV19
TGTGCCAGTAGTATTGGCAGTTTTGGAAACACCATATATTTT
CASSIGSFGNTIYF
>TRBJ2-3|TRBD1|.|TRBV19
TGTGCCAGTAGTACTCGACAGGGTGGAGATACGCAGTATTTT
CASSTRQGGDTQYF
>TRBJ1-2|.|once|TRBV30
TGTGCCTGGAGCGCCGGGCAGGGGATCACTGGCTACACCTTC
CAWSAGQGITGYTF
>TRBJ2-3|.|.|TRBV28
TGTGCCAGCAGTTTCACCCTAGCAAGTCGAAGTCGGGATACGCAGTATTTT
CASSFTLASRSRDTQYF
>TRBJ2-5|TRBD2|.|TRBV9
TGTGCCAGCAGCGTAGGATCTAGCGGGATCCAAGAGACCCAGTACTTC
CASSVGSSGIQETQYF
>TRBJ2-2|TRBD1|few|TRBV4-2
TGTGCCAGCAGTCCCGGGACAGAGCCTTTCGCGAACACCGGGGAGCTGTTTTTT
CASSPGTEPFANTGELFF
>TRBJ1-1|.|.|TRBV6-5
TGTGCCAGCAGCGTGGGAGAAACTGAAGCTTTCTTT
CASSVGETEAFF
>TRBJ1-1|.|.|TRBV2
TGTGCCAGCATGGAGATTAGTGACACTGAAGCTTTCTTT
CASMEISDTEAFF
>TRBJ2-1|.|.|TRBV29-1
TGCAGCGCCGAGGGTCTGGTCGGGAATGAGCAGTTCTTC
CSAEGLVGNEQFF
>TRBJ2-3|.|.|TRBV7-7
TGTGCTAGCTCGATCCCAGGCACAGATACGCAGTATTTT
CASSIPGTDTQYF
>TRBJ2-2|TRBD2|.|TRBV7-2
TGTGCCAGCAGTCGTAGCGGGGGGGGGACCGGGGAGCTGTTTTTT
CASSRSGGGTGELFF
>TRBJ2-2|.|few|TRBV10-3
TGTGCCATCAGTGAGTCCTATACCGGGGAGCTGTTTTTT
CAISESYTGELFF
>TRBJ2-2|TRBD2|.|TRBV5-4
TGTGCCAGCAGCATTAGCGGGTTCGGGGAGCTGTTTTTT
CASSISGFGELFF
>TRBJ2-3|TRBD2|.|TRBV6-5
TGTGCCAGCAGCCAAGGACTAGGATCGCATACGCAGTATTTT
CASSQGLGSHTQYF
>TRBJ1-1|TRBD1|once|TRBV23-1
TGCGCCAGCAGTCAACAGGGGGCAGGCACTGAAGCTTTCTTT
CASSQQGAGTEAFF
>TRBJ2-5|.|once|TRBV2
TGTGCCAGCAGAGGGGGTACGACTATTGGGACCCAGTACTTC
CASRGGTTIGTQYF
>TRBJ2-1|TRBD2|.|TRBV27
TGTGCCAGCAACGGGGGGGCTTACAATGAGCAGTTCTTC
CASNGGAYNEQFF
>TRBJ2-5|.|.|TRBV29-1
TGCAGCGTTGACAGGCAGAATGAAGAGACCCAGTACTTC
CSVDRQNEETQYF
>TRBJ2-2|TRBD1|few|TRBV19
TGTGCCAGTTCCCTCACAGGGGCATCCCCCGGGGAGCTGTTTTTT
CASSLTGASPGELFF
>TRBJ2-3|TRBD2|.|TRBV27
TGTGCCAGCAGTTTGGCGGGGGGGCGGTGGGGGGATACGCAGTATTTT
CASSLAGGRWGDTQYF
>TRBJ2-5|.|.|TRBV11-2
TGTGCCAGCAGCTCGCCGGGACTTAGTGGGGAAGGGACCCAGTACTTC
CASSSPGLSGEGTQYF
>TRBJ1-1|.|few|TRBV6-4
TGTGCCAGCGTCGCGAGCCCAGGGAACACTGAAGCTTTCTTT
CASVASPGNTEAFF
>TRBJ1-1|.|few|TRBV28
TGTGCCAGCAGGGGACAGAACACTGAAGCTTTCTTT
CASRGQNTEAFF
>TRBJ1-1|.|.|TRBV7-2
TGTGCCAGCAGCGCACAGATGAACACTGAAGCTTTCTTT
CASSAQMNTEAFF
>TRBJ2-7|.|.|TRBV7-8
TGTGCCAGCAGCTTGCGTCAGGGGTCCAACGAGCAGTACTTC
CASSLRQGSNEQYF
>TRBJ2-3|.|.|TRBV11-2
TGTGCCAGCAGCTTAGGGACTGAACCTACGCAGTATTTT
CASSLGTEPTQYF
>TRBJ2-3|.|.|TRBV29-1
TGCAGCGTACGTCTCTATAGCACAGATACGCAGTATTTT
CSVRLYSTDTQYF
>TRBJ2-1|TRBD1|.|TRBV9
TGTGCCAGCAGCGTAGCCGACAGGGATGAGCAGTTCTTC
CASSVADRDEQFF
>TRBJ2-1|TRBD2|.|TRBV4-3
TGCGCCAGCAGCCCCTCCGTAGCGGGAGAGGCTTCCAATGAGCAGTTCTTC
CASSPSVAGEASNEQFF
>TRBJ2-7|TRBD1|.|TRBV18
TGTGCCAGCTCACCACAATCGGGACAGGGTAGCTACGAGCAGTACTTC
CASSPQSGQGSYEQYF
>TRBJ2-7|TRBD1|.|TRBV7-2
TGTGCCAGCAGCACACAGGGGGGCGGCCACGAGCAGTACTTC
CASSTQGGGHEQYF
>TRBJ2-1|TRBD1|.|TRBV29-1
TGCAGCGTTGAAAAGGACAGGGGGATCAATGAGCAGTTCTTC
CSVEKDRGINEQFF
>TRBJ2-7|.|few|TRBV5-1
TGCGCCAGCACCCTGGCAGGGTCCTACGAGCAGTACTTC
CASTLAGSYEQYF
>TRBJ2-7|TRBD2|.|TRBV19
TGTGCCAGTACCCGGACTAGCGGGACCTACGAGCAGTACTTC
CASTRTSGTYEQYF
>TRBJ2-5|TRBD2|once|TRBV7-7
TGTGCTAGCAGCTTAAATAGCGGGAGAGGGGAAGAGACCCAGTACTTC
CASSLNSGRGEETQYF
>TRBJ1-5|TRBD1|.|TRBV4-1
TGCGCCAGCAGCCGACAGGGAGGTAATCAGCCCCAGCATTTT
CASSRQGGNQPQHF
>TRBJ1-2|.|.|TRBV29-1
TGCAGCGTTGAAGAAAGGGGAACTGGCTACACCTTC
CSVEERGTGYTF
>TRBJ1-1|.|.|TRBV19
TGTGCCAGTAGTATAGCCGGGAGCGCTGAAGCTTTCTTT
CASSIAGSAEAFF
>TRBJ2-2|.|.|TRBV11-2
TGTGCCAGCAGCTTCGGGGAGGCCGGGGAGCTGTTTTTT
CASSFGEAGELFF
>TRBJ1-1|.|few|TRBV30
TGTGCCTGGAGGTGGGCAATTGGAACTGAAGCTTTCTTT
CAWRWAIGTEAFF
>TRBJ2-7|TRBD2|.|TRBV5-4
TGTGCCAGCAGCCACGGAGGACGCGGGGGCTACGAGCAGTACTTC
CASSHGGRGGYEQYF
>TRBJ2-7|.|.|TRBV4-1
TGCGCCAGCAGCCAAGTTGGAGCGGTAGCCTCCTACGAGCAGTACTTC
CASSQVGAVASYEQYF